These 3 T cell receptor beta chains were sequenced from one sample in a study of CD8 T cells in ankylosing spondylitis. One entry per CDR3 protein, called by TCRdb with MiXCR from the 5' RACE reads. Among 200,000 to 250,000 distinct CDR3 sequences, 32% were seen once, and the ten largest hold 4% to 5.5%. The sequenced material came from blood, either unsorted or a sorted T cell fraction (not recorded which). The receptors come from a male donor with ankylosing spondylitis or in good health (not recorded which).

The V and J genes are TRBV5-4 and TRBJ2-2, with a possible D match to TRBD2 (6 bases). Trimming took 3 bases from V and 4 from J, leaving 13 bases between them. From germline, CDR1 is SGHNT and CDR2 YYREEE (reference sequence). The CDR3 loop spans 15 amino acids. CDR3 nucleotide sequence: TGTGCCAGCAGCTGGGACTCGAGGGGCACCGGGGAGCTGTTTTTT. This codes for CASSWDSRGTGELFF.

The rearrangement uses TRBV20-1 and TRBJ2-7; 11 bases are a match to TRBD1. The germline gives CDR1 DFQATT, CDR2 SNEGSKA (reference sequence). The length of the CDR3 is 16 residues. With V trimmed by 0 bases and J by 4 bases, 8 bases remained unmatched. In nucleotides, the CDR3 is TGCAGTGCTAGAGATCGGCTCAGGGACAGGGGGTACGAGCAGTACTTC. Amino acid sequence: CSARDRLRDRGYEQYF.

V and J are TRBV7-9 and TRBJ2-1; 11 bases align to TRBD2. Per germline, CDR1 SEHNR and CDR2 FQNEAQ (reference sequence). The CDR3 totals 15 residues. V dropped 5 bases and J dropped 3; count of bases not matched to a gene: 3. CDR3 residues: CASSRGLADYNEQFF. CDR3 nucleotides: TGTGCCAGCAGCAGGGGACTAGCGGACTACAATGAGCAGTTCTTC.